This entry lists 28 T cell receptor beta chains sequenced from one sample in a study of glioma-infiltrating T cells. Amplification of TCR alpha and beta CDR3 regions from RNA used iRepertoire nested multiplex PCR. TCRdb reprocessed the multiplex PCR reads with MiXCR, giving one entry per CDR3 protein. The sample yields 150,000 to 200,000 distinct CDR3 sequences, roughly 45% seen once. The sample was glioma tissue, nonneoplastic brain tissue, or PBMCs (not recorded which). Receptor source: a human donor with low-grade glioma or glioblastoma, undergoing nonglioma brain surgery, or in good health (not recorded which).

The V call is TRBV20-1, the J call TRBJ2-1; a weak D match, TRBD1 (6 bases). This CDR3 has 11 residues. Germline loops: CDR1 DFQATT, CDR2 SNEGSKA (reference sequence). The V gene lost 1 base and the J gene lost 12 bases, with 10 bases spanning the gap. The CDR3 DNA reads TGCAGTGCTAGAGGGGGACATCTGCAGTTCTTC. Its translation is CSARGGHLQFF.

The chain links TRBV5-8 to TRBJ2-3, with 9 bases matching TRBD1. V lost 4 bases and J lost 0; bases outside the gene matches: 6. CDR1 SGHTS and CDR2 YDEGEE come from the germline V gene. This CDR3 is built from 16 residues. DNA for the CDR3: TGTGCCAGCAGCGGCCGGACAGGGGAGAGCACAGATACGCAGTATTTT. The encoded protein is CASSGRTGESTDTQYF.

The table lists this clonotype with many counts. This rearrangement joins TRBV7-8 to TRBJ2-1, with 9 bases identical to TRBD1. Trimming took 5 bases from V and 2 from J; bases not matched to a gene: 7. Germline V gives CDR1 SGHVS, CDR2 FQNEAQ. The CDR3 totals 16 residues. CDR3 sequence: CASSPVRDRAYNEQFF. In nucleotides, the CDR3 is TGTGCCAGCAGCCCCGTTAGGGACAGGGCCTACAATGAGCAGTTCTTC.

In its sample, this clonotype was seen many times. The rearrangement joins TRBV20-1 to TRBJ2-7; weak D call: TRBD2 (6 bases). With 2 bases removed from V and 4 bases from J, the gap between germline ends came to 18 bases. This CDR3 has 15 amino acids. From germline, CDR1 is DFQATT and CDR2 SNEGSKA (reference sequence). The CDR3 sequence: CSARPGGAGNYEQYF. DNA for the CDR3: TGCAGTGCTAGACCCGGTGGAGCGGGTAATTACGAGCAGTACTTC.

As for this clonotype: Mismatch with germline at one junction end may stem from a read error. The DNA of the CDR3 is TGTGTCAGTAGTGCAACAGAGAATAAGCCCCAGCATTTT. As protein: CVSSATENKPQHF. The J gene is TRBJ1-5, the V gene TRBV19; no reliable D call. Germline CDR1 LNHDA, CDR2 SQIVND (reference sequence). This CDR3 is 13 amino acids long.

The V and J genes are TRBV29-1 and TRBJ1-1; TRBD1 aligns across 8 bases. V lost 1 base, J lost 2 bases, and 3 bases stayed unmatched. Germline assignment: CDR1 SQVTM and CDR2 ANQGSEA. This CDR3 has 14 amino acids. The CDR3 nucleotides are TGCAGCGTTGAAGGCAGGGGGCACAACACTGAAGCTTTCTTT. This translates into CSVEGRGHNTEAFF.

The gene calls are TRBV9 and TRBJ1-2; D remains ambiguous. This CDR3 contains 14 residues. Trimming took 0 bases from V and 2 from J, leaving 8 bases between them. Germline V gene data show CDR1 as SGDLS and CDR2 as YYNGEE. In DNA form, the CDR3 reads TGTGCCAGCAGCGTAGGCCGGGGAAACTATGGCTACACCTTC. Translating it yields CASSVGRGNYGYTF.

Points on this clonotype: Given a much more abundant clone one base away, this may be a read error. V and J are TRBV27 and TRBJ2-1, with 10 positions matching TRBD1. From germline, CDR1 is MNHEY and CDR2 SMNVEV (reference sequence). The CDR3 is made up of 15 amino acids. The CDR3 spells CASSPGTGVYNEQSF. The DNA of the CDR3 is TGTGCCAGCAGCCCAGGGACAGGGGTATACAATGAGCAGTCCTTC.

Of note for this clonotype: It may be a read error: a sequence one base away is much more abundant. The chain uses TRBV6-5 and TRBJ2-5; 12 bases are shared with TRBD1. Trimming removed 7 bases from V and 5 bases from J; junction bases left unmatched: 11. The CDR3 has 16 amino acids. Germline CDR1 is MNHEY and CDR2 is SVGAGI. This CDR3 reads CASIKGQGAWKETQYF. CDR3 sequence (DNA): TGTGCCAGCATCAAGGGACAGGGGGCTTGGAAGGAGACCCAGTACTTC.

This clonotype was picked up many times. The chain uses TRBV28 and TRBJ1-2; D gene ambiguous. The CDR3 covers 13 residues. The germline V gene has CDR1 MDHEN and CDR2 SYDVKM. V gave up 8 bases and J gave up 0 bases, with 10 bases separating them. The CDR3 nucleotides are TGTGCCAGCTTCACTACTACTAACTATGGCTACACCTTC. Translating gives CASFTTTNYGYTF.

This clonotype was observed many times. This chain joins TRBV19 and TRBJ1-2; D is uncertain. V was shortened by 3 bases and J by 8 bases, with 10 bases between the two germline ends. This CDR3 has 12 residues. The V gene's germline CDR1 is LNHDA and CDR2 SQIVND (reference sequence). For the CDR3, the DNA is TGTGCCAGTAGTATCAACGGTGAAGGCTACACCTTC. This translates into CASSINGEGYTF.

The gene calls are TRBV7-6 and TRBJ2-7, with 8 bases lining up with TRBD1. The CDR3 loop spans 14 amino acids. The V segment lost 5 bases and the J segment 6 bases; nucleotides outside the gene matches: 9. Germline CDR1 SGHVS, CDR2 FNYEAQ. The CDR3 sequence: CASSADDRGREQYF. The CDR3 nucleotides are TGTGCCAGCAGCGCCGATGACAGGGGACGCGAGCAGTACTTC.

V is TRBV12-3 or TRBV12-4 and J is TRBJ1-2; D call uncertain. This CDR3 spans 12 amino acids. The V gene lost 4 bases and the J gene lost 0 bases, with 3 bases spanning the gap. CDR3 DNA: TGTGCCAGCAGTTCTTCTAACTATGGCTACACCTTC. It is translated as CASSSSNYGYTF.

Points on this clonotype: Given a much more abundant clone one base away, this may be a read error. The chain couples TRBV24-1 to TRBJ2-6; D is unresolved. Germline CDR1 reads KGHDR; CDR2 reads SFDVKD. This CDR3 has 13 amino acids. CDR3 region: CANSESGANVLTF. Here the CDR3 DNA reads TGTGCCAACAGTGAGTCTGGGGCCAACGTCCTGACTTTC.

This clonotype was seen a few times. The chain is built from TRBV4-1 and TRBJ2-7, with 8 bases matching TRBD2. Germline V gene lookup returns CDR1 MGHRA and CDR2 YSYEKL. V dropped 2 bases and J dropped 6; count of bases not matched to a gene: 12. The CDR3 loop spans 16 amino acids. The CDR3 region has the DNA TGCGCCAGCAGCCAACCCGGGGGGGCGGGACTCCGCGAGCAGTACTTC. Protein: CASSQPGGAGLREQYF.

Worth noting for this clonotype: Sequence at one end of the junction differs from germline and may be a read error. The chain is built from TRBV27 and TRBJ2-3; 9 nucleotides align to TRBD2. This CDR3 has 16 residues. Germline CDR1 is MNHEY and CDR2 is SMNVEV (reference sequence). The CDR3 DNA reads TGTGCCACCAGTGATCCTAGCGGGACCGCCGAAGATACGCAGTATTTT. Protein product: CATSDPSGTAEDTQYF.

Of note for this clonotype: A much larger clone is a single base away; this may be a read error. This chain links TRBV24-1 with TRBJ2-1; 7 bases are a match to TRBD1. The CDR3 is 17 residues long. Germline CDR1 is KGHDR and CDR2 is SFDVKD. The CDR3 protein is CAASDRDSRNSYNEQFF. DNA of the CDR3: TGTGCCGCCAGTGATAGGGACAGCAGAAACTCCTACAATGAGCAGTTCTTC.

This clonotype was counted ten times or more. V usage is TRBV7-2 and J usage is TRBJ1-1; D is unresolved. The CDR3 runs to 13 residues. Between the trimmed V and J ends, which lost 4 bases and 1 base, there was a span of 7 bases. Germline assignment: CDR1 SGHTA and CDR2 FQGNSA. The CDR3 DNA follows: TGTGCCAGCAGCTCTGACAAGAACACTGAAGCTTTCTTT. It is translated as CASSSDKNTEAFF.

This clonotype showed up many times. The V call is TRBV28, the J call TRBJ1-5; tentatively, D is TRBD1 (5 bases). The CDR3 runs to 16 residues. Germline CDR1 MDHEN, CDR2 SYDVKM. V shed 6 bases and J shed 4 bases, with 19 bases lying between them. This CDR3 is CASSIGGAFPNQPQHF. CDR3 coding DNA: TGTGCCAGCAGCATCGGAGGGGCTTTCCCGAATCAGCCCCAGCATTTT.

The chain joins TRBV6-6 to TRBJ1-1, with TRBD1 matching 8 bases. In germline, CDR1 is MNHNY, CDR2 SVGAGI (reference sequence). The CDR3 sequence is 14 residues long. Trimming removed 6 bases from V and 4 bases from J; junction bases left unmatched: 7. CDR3 loop: CASSSPGGSTEAFF. The CDR3 DNA reads TGTGCCAGCAGCTCGCCAGGGGGCTCCACTGAAGCTTTCTTT.

About this clonotype itself: A much larger clone differs by one base, so this may be a read error. V and J are TRBV28 and TRBJ2-5, with 9 bases identical to TRBD2. This CDR3 has 15 residues. Germline loops: CDR1 MDHEN, CDR2 SYDVKM. With 5 bases clipped from V and 5 bases from J, the junction kept 9 bases outside the gene matches. CDR3 coding DNA: TGTGCCAGCAGTGCCCCGCGGGAGGGCATTGAGACCCAGTACTTC. This sequence encodes CASSAPREGIETQYF.

Note on this clonotype: A much larger clonotype is one base distant, so this may be a read error. The chain combines TRBV7-2 with TRBJ2-5, with TRBD2 as a possible D gene (5 bases). CDR1 is SGHTA, CDR2 FQGNSA, per germline. This CDR3 contains 12 residues. The CDR3 here is CASSSLEETEYF. In DNA form, the CDR3 reads TGTGCCAGCAGCTCGTTGGAGGAGACCGAGTACTTC.

In this sample, this clonotype turned up many times. This chain links TRBV20-1 with TRBJ1-5; D ambiguous. The germline CDR1 and CDR2 sequences are DFQATT and SNEGSKA (reference sequence). Trimming shortened V by 3 bases and J by 4 bases, and 7 bases separated the two germline ends. There are 12 residues in the CDR3. CDR3 protein: CSASTANQPQHF. CDR3 nucleotides: TGCAGTGCTAGCACAGCTAATCAGCCCCAGCATTTT.

Details on this clonotype: Because it lacks the conserved phenylalanine or tryptophan at the end, this CDR3 is likely a read error. The J gene is TRBJ2-1, the V gene TRBV7-2, with D perhaps given as TRBD1 or TRBD2 (5 bases each). This CDR3 comprises 15 residues. V shed 6 bases and J shed 5 bases, with 17 bases lying between them. The germline gives CDR1 SGHTA, CDR2 FQGNSA. In nucleotides, the CDR3 is TGTGCCAGCAGTCCCACCCCTGGGGGAAACAATGAGCAGTTCCTC. Its protein is CASSPTPGGNNEQFL.

About this clonotype: One junction end disagrees with the germline gene, perhaps due to a read error. In nucleotides, the CDR3 is TGTGCCAGCAGTTTAGGATGGAGTGACTACGATGAGCAGTTCTTC. Residues: CASSLGWSDYDEQFF. The chain is built from TRBV28 and TRBJ2-1; weak D call: TRBD2 (5 bases). Germline V gene lookup returns CDR1 MDHEN and CDR2 SYDVKM. The CDR3 is made up of 15 amino acids. Together with reference TRBV28 and TRBJ2-1, the CDR3 gives the full variable domain: DVKVTQSSRYLVKRTGEKVFLECVQDMDHENMFWYRQDPGLGLRLIYFSYDVKMKEKGDIPEGYSVSREKKERFSLILESASTNQTSMYLCASSLGWSDYDEQFFGPGTRLTVL.

This clonotype was picked up many times. The genes are TRBV2 and TRBJ1-6, with D unclear. The CDR3 totals 14 residues. Germline values: CDR1 SNHLY, CDR2 FYNNEI. The V end was cut by 5 bases, the J end by 9 bases, with 14 bases between. CDR3 loop: CASSPLVAGSPLHF. The DNA of the CDR3 is TGTGCCAGCAGTCCGCTGGTGGCGGGTTCACCCCTCCACTTT.

This clonotype was counted only a few times. The genes are TRBV12-3 or TRBV12-4 and TRBJ2-2; D is undetermined. The CDR3 covers 15 residues. V was pared by 7 bases and J by 7 bases, with 19 bases between. CDR3 in DNA: TGTGCCAGCACCCAACAAGGGTCCCGATACGGGGAGCTGTTTTTT. Encoded protein: CASTQQGSRYGELFF.

The genes are TRBV19 and TRBJ2-1; a weak D match, TRBD2 (5 bases). The germline V gene encodes CDR1 LNHDA and CDR2 SQIVND (reference sequence). V was pared by 2 bases and J by 7 bases, with 18 bases between. The CDR3 sequence is 16 residues long. The CDR3 DNA reads TGTGCCAGTAGTATATCGACCGGGATGACAAGGAATGAGCAGTTCTTC. Translating it yields CASSISTGMTRNEQFF.